One sample yielded the 29 T cell receptor beta chains listed below, sequenced in a study of cytomegalovirus exposure and HLA in healthy donors. PCR was performed using 60 Vbeta and 13 Jbeta primers. This table comes from immunoSEQ multiplex PCR, and its TCRdb copy is limited to in-frame clones, with some not included. The table shows 85,000 to 100,000 clones, with 79% occurring only once. Sequencing input: PBMCs. The receptors shown here come from a male donor in good health and CMV-seropositive.

The CDR3 DNA reads TGTGCCAGCAGTGAAGCAGTGAGGCTAGACACCTTC. Protein product: CASSEAVRLDTF. V gene TRBV2 combines with J gene TRBJ1-2; the D is unclear. This CDR3 region has 12 residues. V shed 0 bases and J shed 12 bases, with 11 bases lying between them. The V gene's germline CDR1 is SNHLY and CDR2 FYNNEI.

This clone appeared a few times. J is TRBJ1-3 and V is TRBV30; the match to TRBD1 covers 8 bases. CDR1 and CDR2 from the germline V gene are GTSNPN and SVGIG (reference sequence). J gave up 0 bases and V 1 base, and 2 bases lay outside the gene matches. The CDR3 is made up of 15 amino acids. CDR3 protein: CAWSGDRSSGNTIYF. CDR3 sequence (DNA): TGTGCCTGGAGTGGGGACAGGAGCTCTGGAAACACCATATATTTT.

The V call is TRBV30, the J call TRBJ1-2; TRBD1 is a possible D gene (6 bases). The CDR3 totals 12 residues. Trimming left V 2 bases short and J 2 bases short, with 6 bases between. Germline CDR1 reads GTSNPN; CDR2 reads SVGIG (reference sequence). As DNA, the CDR3 is TGTGCCTGGAGTAGGGGGAACTATGGCTACACCTTC. This translates into CAWSRGNYGYTF. The variable domain in full, with the rest retrieved from reference TRBV30 and TRBJ1-2, is SQTIHQWPATLVQPVGSPLSLECTVEGTSNPNLYWYRQAAGRGLQLLFYSVGIGQISSEVPQNLSASRPQDRQFILSSKKLLLSDSGFYLCAWSRGNYGYTFGSGTRLTVV.

The chain recombines TRBV7-2 with TRBJ1-1; 9 bases fit TRBD1. CDR3 length equals 13 residues. Germline lookup yields CDR1 SGHTA and CDR2 FQGNSA. V was clipped by 0 bases and J by 8 bases; unmatched bases: 1. The CDR3 loop reads CASSLAGTGEAFF. CDR3 bases: TGTGCCAGCAGCTTAGCCGGGACAGGGGAAGCTTTCTTT.

The chain is built from TRBV14 and TRBJ1-2; 12 bases line up with TRBD1. This CDR3 has 16 amino acids. CDR1 and CDR2 from the germline V gene are SGHDN and FVKESK. V shed 1 base, J shed 8 bases, and the junction held 8 bases outside the gene matches. The CDR3 loop reads CASSQAMGQGAGGYTF. CDR3 DNA: TGTGCCAGCAGCCAAGCTATGGGACAGGGGGCTGGAGGCTACACCTTC.

In this sample, this clone turned up once. The chain couples TRBV9 to TRBJ2-6; D is perhaps TRBD2 (5 bases). Germline CDR1 is SGDLS and CDR2 is YYNGEE. V was clipped by 5 bases and J by 4 bases, with 13 bases between them. The CDR3 consists of 15 residues. CDR3: CASSYGVGGANVLTF. Written as DNA, the CDR3 is TGTGCCAGCAGTTACGGGGTAGGAGGGGCCAACGTCCTGACTTTC.

The chain is built from TRBV12-5 and TRBJ2-5; 15 bases agree with TRBD2. There are 17 residues in the CDR3. The ends lost 6 bases at V and 5 bases at J; junction bases unmatched: 10. The V gene's germline CDR1 is LGHNT and CDR2 FRNRAP. Here the CDR3 reads CASGSGLAGGVVETQYF. In DNA, the CDR3 is TGTGCTAGTGGATCGGGACTAGCGGGGGGTGTTGTGGAGACCCAGTACTTC. The variable domain in full, completed from reference TRBV12-5 and TRBJ2-5, reads DARVTQTPRHKVTEMGQEVTMRCQPILGHNTVFWYRQTMMQGLELLAYFRNRAPLDDSGMPKDRFSAEMPDATLATLKIQPSEPRDSAVYFCASGSGLAGGVVETQYFGPGTRLLVL.

The chain uses TRBV5-1 and TRBJ2-5; 12 bases align to TRBD1. Germline V gives CDR1 SGHRS, CDR2 YFSETQ. The CDR3 is 15 amino acids. V trimming: 3 bases; J trimming: 6 bases; junction bases outside the gene matches: 6. Here the CDR3 DNA reads TGCGCCAGCAGCTATCGGGACAGGGGGCTGAAGACCCAGTACTTC. It yields the protein CASSYRDRGLKTQYF. Full variable domain (rest looked up from reference TRBV5-1 and TRBJ2-5): KAGVTQTPRYLIKTRGQQVTLSCSPISGHRSVSWYQQTPGQGLQFLFEYFSETQRNKGNFPGRFSGRQFSNSRSEMNVSTLELGDSALYLCASSYRDRGLKTQYFGPGTRLLVL.

This chain links TRBV5-1 with TRBJ1-2, with 7 bases lining up with TRBD1. This CDR3 region has 14 residues. Germline V gene lookup returns CDR1 SGHRS and CDR2 YFSETQ. Losses at the gene ends were 0 bases for V and 6 bases for J; bases not matched to a gene: 5. The CDR3 nucleotides read TGCGCCAGCAGCTTGGTAGGGGGCGGGGATGGCTACACCTTC. The encoded protein is CASSLVGGGDGYTF.

The chain is built from TRBV7-9 and TRBJ1-2, with D perhaps TRBD1 (6 bases). V was shortened by 3 bases and J by 7 bases, with 21 bases between the two germline ends. The germline gives CDR1 SEHNR, CDR2 FQNEAQ (reference sequence). This CDR3 spans 16 amino acids. The DNA of the CDR3 is TGTGCCAGCAGCTTGTCTACCCTTCCCAGGGGCTCTGGCTACACCTTC. Translating gives CASSLSTLPRGSGYTF.

The chain has TRBV6-5 and TRBJ1-1; no clear D. The CDR3 is 12 amino acids. Per the germline V gene, CDR1 is MNHEY and CDR2 is SVGAGI. V was pared by 6 bases and J by 0 bases, with 5 bases between. The DNA for the CDR3 is TGTGCCAGCAGCAGGCTGAACACTGAAGCTTTCTTT. Residues: CASSRLNTEAFF.

The chain recombines TRBV30 with TRBJ2-2, with 9 nucleotides matching TRBD1. V shed 2 bases and J 6 bases; nucleotides not matched to a gene: 4. CDR1 is GTSNPN and CDR2 is SVGIG in the germline V gene (reference sequence). This CDR3 has 14 residues. As DNA, the CDR3 is TGTGCCTGGAGTCTACAGGGGGCCGCCGGGGAGCTGTTTTTT. Its protein product is CAWSLQGAAGELFF.

The CDR3 here is CATSRDGAPGRGNTIYF. The CDR3 DNA reads TGTGCCACCAGCAGAGATGGGGCCCCGGGCCGAGGAAACACCATATATTTT. The chain carries TRBV15 and TRBJ1-3; D is possibly TRBD1 (5 bases). CDR3 length equals 17 residues. Germline V gene data show CDR1 as LNHNV and CDR2 as YYDKDF (reference sequence). Trimming took 0 bases from V and 4 from J, leaving 16 bases between them.

The chain combines TRBV27 with TRBJ1-6; no clear D gene. The CDR3 consists of 14 residues. Germline V gene lookup returns CDR1 MNHEY and CDR2 SMNVEV (reference sequence). V was shortened by 3 bases and J by 10 bases, with 13 bases between the two germline ends. Written as DNA, the CDR3 is TGTGCCAGCAGTTTCACAGTATTCGTCTCACCCCTCCACTTT. This translates into CASSFTVFVSPLHF.

This clone was recorded a few times. The junction does not match germline at one end; this may be a read error. This chain uses TRBV7-7 with TRBJ2-7; TRBD2 aligns across 7 bases. This CDR3 has 15 amino acids. Germline V lookup: CDR1 SSHAT, CDR2 FNYEAQ (reference sequence). The DNA for the CDR3 is TGTGCTAGCAGCTTAGCCGGCAGGGCGGGGGACGAGCAGTACTTC. This encodes CASSLAGRAGDEQYF.

The chain combines TRBV29-1 with TRBJ1-4, with D maybe TRBD1 (5 bases). CDR1 is SQVTM, CDR2 ANQGSEA, per germline. Trimming left V 7 bases short and J 6 bases short, with 18 bases between. CDR3 size: 14 residues. The CDR3 region is CSAPDPTEYEKLFF. The CDR3, as DNA: TGCAGCGCCCCCGACCCGACAGAATATGAAAAACTGTTTTTT.

This clone appeared a few times. The chain recombines TRBV5-1 with TRBJ1-1, with D perhaps TRBD1 (5 bases). Per germline, CDR1 SGHRS and CDR2 YFSETQ. The CDR3 consists of 11 residues. Trimming removed 4 bases from V and 9 bases from J, with 10 bases in between. The chain's CDR3 is CASSADKQAFF. CDR3 bases: TGCGCCAGCAGCGCGGACAAGCAAGCTTTCTTT.

V usage is TRBV5-1 and J usage is TRBJ1-1; D uncertain. Trimming pared 1 base from V and 5 bases from J, leaving 21 bases between. The CDR3 totals 17 residues. CDR1 and CDR2 from the germline V gene are SGHRS and YFSETQ. This CDR3 is CASSLSGVPTWGTEAFF. The CDR3 coding sequence is TGCGCCAGCAGCTTGTCCGGGGTGCCGACCTGGGGTACTGAAGCTTTCTTT.

The chain joins TRBV25-1 to TRBJ1-2; 7 bases are a match to TRBD1. The J segment lost 7 bases and the V segment lost 4 bases, leaving 6 bases of the junction unmatched. Germline lookup yields CDR1 MGHDK and CDR2 SYGVNS. The CDR3 is 13 residues long. Here the CDR3 reads CASSVPGGIGYTF. The CDR3 region has the DNA TGTGCCAGCAGTGTCCCAGGGGGGATTGGCTACACCTTC.

V usage is TRBV25-1 and J usage is TRBJ2-7, with 8 bases aligning to TRBD1. The CDR3 is 14 residues long. Losses at the gene ends were 7 bases for V and 3 bases for J; bases not matched to a gene: 8. Germline CDR1 MGHDK, CDR2 SYGVNS. The CDR3, as DNA: TGTGCCAGCAACCGCGCAGGGGGCAGCTACGAGCAGTACTTC. As protein: CASNRAGGSYEQYF.

The V gene is TRBV5-4, the J gene TRBJ1-6, with TRBD1 identical over 10 bases. Per germline, CDR1 SGHNT and CDR2 YYREEE (reference sequence). The CDR3 has 15 residues. V dropped 4 bases and J dropped 4; count of bases not matched to a gene: 2. The CDR3 DNA reads as TGTGCCAGCAGCCTGGACAGGGGGTATAATTCACCCCTCCACTTT. It is translated as CASSLDRGYNSPLHF.

This chain connects TRBV29-1 to TRBJ1-2, with 12 bases that match TRBD1. Per the germline V gene, CDR1 is SQVTM and CDR2 is ANQGSEA. The CDR3 runs to 13 residues. J gave up 6 bases and V 6 bases, and 5 bases lay outside the gene matches. Here the CDR3 DNA reads TGCAGCGTGGGACAGGGGGCGAGTGATGGCTACACCTTC. It encodes CSVGQGASDGYTF.

The V and J genes are TRBV4-1 and TRBJ2-5; TRBD1 aligns across 7 bases. V lost 1 base to trimming and J lost 1 base; unmatched junction nucleotides: 3. Germline loops: CDR1 MGHRA, CDR2 YSYEKL. The CDR3 loop spans 15 amino acids. The CDR3, as DNA: TGCGCCAGCAGCCAAGTCGGGACAGCCCAAGAGACCCAGTACTTC. Translated: CASSQVGTAQETQYF.

This chain connects TRBV6-6 to TRBJ2-7; TRBD1 aligns across 8 bases. The CDR3 extends over 13 amino acids. Losses at the gene ends were 2 bases for V and 6 bases for J; bases not matched to a gene: 3. Germline values: CDR1 MNHNY, CDR2 SVGAGI (reference sequence). CDR3 DNA sequence: TGTGCCAGCAGTTACGCGGACAGGGCCGAGCAGTACTTC. Translating it yields CASSYADRAEQYF.

The chain combines TRBV7-6 with TRBJ1-6, with TRBD1 as a possible D gene (6 bases). Germline CDR1 and CDR2: SGHVS and FNYEAQ. The CDR3 contains 14 residues. The V gene lost 5 bases and the J gene lost 9 bases, with 14 bases spanning the gap. The CDR3 spells CASSPGRGGSPLHF. In DNA form, the CDR3 reads TGTGCCAGCAGCCCCGGCAGGGGTGGTTCACCCCTCCACTTT.

This chain joins TRBV25-1 and TRBJ1-6; the D gene is possibly TRBD1 (6 bases). CDR1 and CDR2 (germline): MGHDK, SYGVNS. This CDR3 spans 18 amino acids. Trimming removed 3 bases at V and 1 base at J, with 16 bases between. The CDR3 DNA follows: TGTGCCAGCAGTGAGAGTATACAGGGAATATCCTATAATTCACCCCTCCACTTT. Translation: CASSESIQGISYNSPLHF.

This clone was seen once. This sequence joins TRBV7-9 and TRBJ1-2, with D maybe TRBD1 (6 bases). Between the trimmed V and J ends, which lost 7 bases and 4 bases, there was a span of 16 bases. CDR1 is SEHNR and CDR2 is FQNEAQ in the germline V gene (reference sequence). This CDR3 contains 14 residues. CDR3 bases: TGTGCCAGCACCATCGCACAGGGTTTCTATGGCTACACCTTC. It yields the protein CASTIAQGFYGYTF.

The chain employs TRBV7-2 and TRBJ2-1; 16 bases fit TRBD2. Germline V lookup: CDR1 SGHTA, CDR2 FQGNSA. The junction had 9 bases not matched to a gene; V was cut back by 0 bases and J by 4 bases. The CDR3 contains 20 residues. CDR3 sequence (DNA): TGTGCCAGCAGCTTAGCGCCGGGACTAGCGGGGGGGCGCAATTACAATGAGCAGTTCTTC. Amino acids: CASSLAPGLAGGRNYNEQFF.

The genes are TRBV30 and TRBJ1-1; D is uncertain. The length of the CDR3 is 13 residues. Germline CDR1 and CDR2: GTSNPN and SVGIG (reference sequence). The V end was cut by 3 bases, the J end by 7 bases, with 15 bases between. CDR3 DNA: TGTGCCTGGAGGGGTTTCCGGGGAGGTGAAGCTTTCTTT. Amino acid sequence: CAWRGFRGGEAFF.